Following are 29 T cell receptor beta chains from one sample sequenced in a study of blood T cell repertoires in COVID-19. Using immunoSEQ multiplex PCR, the repertoire was profiled, and TCRdb retains in-frame clones only, with some absent. Among about 200,000 clones listed, roughly 80% were seen once. The specimen was peripheral blood. Receptor source: a woman aged 40 to 50 with COVID-19, enrolled during active disease.

The rearrangement links TRBV19 to TRBJ1-6, with D perhaps TRBD1 (6 bases). V was shortened by 2 bases and J by 6 bases, with 11 bases between the two germline ends. The CDR3 covers 15 residues. Germline loops: CDR1 LNHDA, CDR2 SQIVND (reference sequence). The CDR3 nucleotides are TGTGCCAGTAGTATAACCCCAGGGGTTAATTCACCCCTCCACTTT. Its translation is CASSITPGVNSPLHF.

The rearrangement uses TRBV2 and TRBJ2-3; 9 nucleotides match TRBD2. The V gene's germline CDR1 is SNHLY and CDR2 FYNNEI. The V segment lost 3 bases and the J segment 3 bases; nucleotides outside the gene matches: 4. The CDR3 consists of 15 residues. The CDR3 sequence is CASSEVAGDTDTQYF. The CDR3 nucleotides read TGTGCCAGCAGTGAGGTAGCGGGGGATACAGATACGCAGTATTTT.

The chain employs TRBV29-1 and TRBJ2-7; no definite D call. Germline assignment: CDR1 SQVTM and CDR2 ANQGSEA. The CDR3 extends over 12 amino acids. V lost 6 bases to trimming and J lost 1 base, with 10 bases between them. As DNA, the CDR3 is TGCAGCGTCGAGTCAGGTTCCTACGAGCAGTACTTC. Protein: CSVESGSYEQYF.

The V and J genes are TRBV5-1 and TRBJ2-2; D is undetermined. Trimming left V 3 bases short and J 4 bases short, with 19 bases between. Germline CDR1 reads SGHRS; CDR2 reads YFSETQ. The CDR3 has 17 amino acids. CDR3 in amino acids: CASSYSFAASVTGELFF. The CDR3 nucleotides read TGCGCCAGCAGCTACTCCTTCGCGGCTTCCGTCACCGGGGAGCTGTTTTTT.

The chain combines TRBV6-5 with TRBJ1-5; D might be TRBD1 (5 bases). Germline V lookup: CDR1 MNHEY, CDR2 SVGAGI. CDR3 size: 12 residues. Trimming pared 6 bases from V and 5 bases from J, leaving 8 bases between. CDR3: CASRGPHQPQHF. The CDR3 DNA sequence: TGTGCCAGCAGGGGGCCTCATCAGCCCCAGCATTTT.

This clone was seen a single time. The rearrangement joins TRBV10-3 to TRBJ2-7, with D possibly being TRBD2 (6 bases). V lost 7 bases, J lost 3 bases, and 16 bases lay in between. Germline V gene data show CDR1 as ENHRY and CDR2 as SYGVKD. The CDR3 is made up of 14 amino acids. This CDR3 is CAITRDLRDYEQYF. The CDR3 DNA follows: TGTGCCATCACTCGGGACTTGAGGGACTACGAGCAGTACTTC.

V and J are TRBV9 and TRBJ1-2, with no clear D. V was shortened by 0 bases and J by 4 bases, with 10 bases between the two germline ends. Germline V gives CDR1 SGDLS, CDR2 YYNGEE. This CDR3 is 14 amino acids long. The CDR3 sequence: CASSVEENLYGYTF. Here the CDR3 DNA reads TGTGCCAGCAGCGTAGAAGAGAACCTCTATGGCTACACCTTC.

This clone appeared a single time. The V gene is TRBV12-3 or TRBV12-4, the J gene TRBJ2-5, with TRBD2 matching 8 bases. The CDR3 totals 13 residues. The V segment lost 2 bases and the J segment 4 bases; nucleotides outside the gene matches: 0. The CDR3 protein is CASSLLAGETQYF. DNA of the CDR3: TGTGCCAGCAGTTTACTAGCGGGAGAGACCCAGTACTTC.

In its sample, this clone was seen many times. V usage is TRBV3-1 (or the pseudogene TRBV3-2) and J usage is TRBJ2-7, with a possible D match to TRBD1 (5 bases). Germline V gene lookup returns CDR1 LGHDT and CDR2 YNNKEL (reference sequence). Trimming removed 2 bases at V and 3 bases at J, with 8 bases between. CDR3 size: 13 residues. The CDR3 is CASSQRGGYEQYF. CDR3 DNA: TGTGCCAGCAGCCAAAGGGGCGGCTACGAGCAGTACTTC.

This chain connects TRBV9 to TRBJ2-1; 10 nucleotides match TRBD2. V lost 1 base, J lost 10 bases, and 8 bases stayed unmatched. From germline, CDR1 is SGDLS and CDR2 YYNGEE. The CDR3 contains 15 residues. The CDR3 protein is CASSVFSSGRGEQFF. The CDR3, as DNA: TGTGCCAGCAGCGTATTTTCTAGCGGGAGAGGGGAGCAGTTCTTC.

The count of this clone is one. The chain carries TRBV5-6 and TRBJ1-5; D remains ambiguous. The V end lost 1 base, the J end lost 2 bases, and 10 bases lay between the germline ends. CDR3 length equals 15 residues. Germline V gives CDR1 SGHDT, CDR2 YYEEEE. The CDR3 protein is CASSLRWEGNQPQHF. The CDR3 DNA is TGTGCCAGCAGCTTGAGGTGGGAGGGCAATCAGCCCCAGCATTTT.

This clone was detected once. The rearrangement links TRBV6-2 or TRBV6-3 to TRBJ1-1; 8 bases are a match to TRBD1. Germline CDR1 is MNHEY and CDR2 is SVGEGT. CDR3 length equals 15 residues. The J segment lost 6 bases and the V segment lost 5 bases, leaving 11 bases of the junction unmatched. The CDR3 sequence is CASSEAGPGGPEAFF. Here the CDR3 DNA reads TGTGCCAGCAGTGAGGCCGGCCCAGGGGGCCCTGAAGCTTTCTTT.

The chain's CDR3 is CASSQDGQGGEKLFF. The CDR3 DNA sequence: TGTGCCAGCAGCCAAGATGGGCAGGGCGGCGAAAAACTGTTTTTT. The chain combines TRBV4-2 with TRBJ1-4, with a possible D match to TRBD1 (5 bases). The CDR3 runs to 15 residues. CDR1 is LGHNA, CDR2 YNFKEQ, per germline. V was trimmed by 0 bases and J by 8 bases, leaving 13 bases between them.

This clone was picked up one time. This sequence joins TRBV1 and TRBJ2-1; the table's D call of TRBD2 was not tested on the DNA. TRBV1 is annotated as a pseudogene. This CDR3 has 16 amino acids. The CDR3 nucleotides read TGCACCAGCAGCCAAGTGGGACTAGCGGGAAGGCATGAGCAGTTCTTC. It is translated as CTSSQVGLAGRHEQFF.

The chain joins TRBV9 to TRBJ2-7; 10 bases are a match to TRBD2. The junction had 5 bases not matched to a gene; V was cut back by 1 base and J by 4 bases. This CDR3 has 15 residues. Germline CDR1 reads SGDLS; CDR2 reads YYNGEE. DNA of the CDR3: TGTGCCAGCAGCGTAAGCGGGAGGGCCAGATACGAGCAGTACTTC. It yields the protein CASSVSGRARYEQYF.

This chain uses TRBV9 with TRBJ1-6; TRBD1 aligns across 9 bases. Germline V CDR1 and CDR2: SGDLS, YYNGEE. The J segment lost 10 bases and the V segment lost 0 bases, leaving 8 bases of the junction unmatched. The CDR3 consists of 16 residues. The CDR3 sequence is CASSVATGQGLSPLHF. The CDR3 DNA reads as TGTGCCAGCAGCGTAGCAACGGGACAGGGTTTATCACCCCTCCACTTT.

In its sample, this clone was seen a few times. The genes are TRBV5-1 and TRBJ1-1; 12 bases match TRBD1. Per germline, CDR1 SGHRS and CDR2 YFSETQ. The ends lost 4 bases at V and 4 bases at J; junction bases unmatched: 8. This CDR3 has 16 amino acids. In DNA, the CDR3 is TGCGCCAGCAGCACGGGACAGGGGGCATCGGGCACTGAAGCTTTCTTT. Its protein product is CASSTGQGASGTEAFF.

This chain links TRBV30 with TRBJ1-5, with D tentatively TRBD1 (6 bases). Per germline, CDR1 GTSNPN and CDR2 SVGIG (reference sequence). V lost 4 bases to trimming and J lost 10 bases, with 17 bases between them. This CDR3 is 13 amino acids long. The DNA for the CDR3 is TGTGCCTGGACCCTTTCCCCACAGGGCCCCCAGCATTTT. It is translated as CAWTLSPQGPQHF.

The chain has TRBV5-1 and TRBJ1-5, with 7 nucleotides matching TRBD1. Germline V gene lookup returns CDR1 SGHRS and CDR2 YFSETQ. V lost 4 bases and J lost 1; bases outside the gene matches: 8. This CDR3 contains 16 residues. CDR3 sequence reads: CASSPGGFGSNQPQHF. CDR3 DNA: TGCGCCAGCAGCCCAGGGGGATTCGGGAGCAATCAGCCCCAGCATTTT.

This clone was seen a single time. The rearrangement links TRBV3-1 (or the pseudogene TRBV3-2) to TRBJ2-3, with D possibly TRBD2 on 5 matching bases. This CDR3 is built from 14 residues. Trimming stripped 1 base from V and 6 bases from J, with 11 bases between. Per the germline V gene, CDR1 is LGHDT and CDR2 is YNNKEL (reference sequence). The CDR3 is CASSQGSGRDTQYF. The CDR3 region has the DNA TGTGCCAGCAGCCAAGGCTCGGGAAGGGATACGCAGTATTTT.

The chain has TRBV5-1 and TRBJ2-5; D possibly corresponds to TRBD1 (5 bases). Trimming took off 5 bases at V and 2 bases at J, with 10 bases between the two ends. The germline gives CDR1 SGHRS, CDR2 YFSETQ. The CDR3 contains 13 residues. CDR3 nucleotides: TGCGCCAGCAGTGGGGCAGATCAAGAGACCCAGTACTTC. It is translated as CASSGADQETQYF.

The chain couples TRBV6-5 to TRBJ1-1; 8 nucleotides match TRBD1. CDR3 length equals 14 residues. V gave up 4 bases and J gave up 4 bases; unmatched junction bases: 5. The germline CDR1 and CDR2 sequences are MNHEY and SVGAGI. In DNA form, the CDR3 reads TGTGCCAGCAGTTCAAGGACAGGGAGCACTGAAGCTTTCTTT. It translates to CASSSRTGSTEAFF.

This clone appeared once. V is TRBV4-1 and J is TRBJ2-1; 9 bases are shared with TRBD2. With V trimmed by 1 base and J by 10 bases, 5 bases remained unmatched. Germline CDR1 and CDR2: MGHRA and YSYEKL. The CDR3 has 14 amino acids. In nucleotides, the CDR3 is TGCGCCAGCAGCCAAGTTCCAGCGGGAGGAGAGCAGTTCTTC. This sequence encodes CASSQVPAGGEQFF.

This chain links TRBV6-2 or TRBV6-3 with TRBJ1-1, with TRBD1 matching over 8 bases. Trimming cost V 1 base and J 4 bases; bases outside gene matches: 2. Per the germline V gene, CDR1 is MNHEY and CDR2 is SVGEGT. The CDR3 length is 14 residues. CDR3 DNA: TGTGCCAGCAGTTACTTGGGGACAGGCACTGAAGCTTTCTTT. The encoded protein is CASSYLGTGTEAFF.

The rearrangement joins TRBV7-9 to TRBJ1-6; 8 bases are shared with TRBD1. Germline-derived CDR1 and CDR2 are SEHNR and FQNEAQ (reference sequence). This CDR3 has 15 residues. V lost 3 bases and J lost 6; bases outside the gene matches: 4. In DNA, the CDR3 is TGTGCCAGCAGCTTCGGGACAGGCCTTAATTCACCCCTCCACTTT. Its protein product is CASSFGTGLNSPLHF. The complete variable domain, with remaining parts taken from reference TRBV7-9 and TRBJ1-6, reads DTGVSQNPRHKITKRGQNVTFRCDPISEHNRLYWYRQTLGQGPEFLTYFQNEAQLEKSRLLSDRFSAERPKGSFSTLEIQRTEQGDSAMYLCASSFGTGLNSPLHFGNGTRLTVT.

V usage is TRBV2 and J usage is TRBJ2-3; D gene unclear. The CDR3 totals 12 residues. V was shortened by 6 bases and J by 4 bases, with 8 bases between the two germline ends. Germline V CDR1 and CDR2: SNHLY, FYNNEI. CDR3 in DNA: TGTGCCAGCAGAACTATGGCAGATACGCAGTATTTT. This codes for CASRTMADTQYF.

This clone appeared once. V gene TRBV5-8 combines with J gene TRBJ2-3; tentative D call: TRBD2 (5 bases). V was trimmed by 7 bases and J by 1 base, leaving 13 bases between them. The CDR3 has 14 amino acids. Germline V gene lookup returns CDR1 SGHTS and CDR2 YDEGEE. The CDR3 coding sequence is TGTGCCAGCGCACGAGGACTTCGCACAGATACGCAGTATTTT. This encodes CASARGLRTDTQYF.

The rearrangement links TRBV19 to TRBJ2-3, with 10 bases fitting TRBD1. Germline CDR1 and CDR2: LNHDA and SQIVND (reference sequence). The CDR3 sequence is 14 residues long. Trimming cost V 4 bases and J 4 bases; bases outside gene matches: 2. The CDR3 DNA follows: TGTGCCAGTAGTAACGGACAGGGGGCAGATACGCAGTATTTT. Its translation is CASSNGQGADTQYF.

The chain combines TRBV5-5 with TRBJ1-2; D not certain. V lost 0 bases, J lost 3 bases, and 12 bases lay in between. The CDR3 is 15 amino acids. Germline-derived CDR1 and CDR2 are SGHKS and YYEKEE (reference sequence). The CDR3 reads CASSLELTRYYGYTF. The CDR3 nucleotides read TGTGCCAGCAGCTTGGAGTTGACTCGCTACTATGGCTACACCTTC.